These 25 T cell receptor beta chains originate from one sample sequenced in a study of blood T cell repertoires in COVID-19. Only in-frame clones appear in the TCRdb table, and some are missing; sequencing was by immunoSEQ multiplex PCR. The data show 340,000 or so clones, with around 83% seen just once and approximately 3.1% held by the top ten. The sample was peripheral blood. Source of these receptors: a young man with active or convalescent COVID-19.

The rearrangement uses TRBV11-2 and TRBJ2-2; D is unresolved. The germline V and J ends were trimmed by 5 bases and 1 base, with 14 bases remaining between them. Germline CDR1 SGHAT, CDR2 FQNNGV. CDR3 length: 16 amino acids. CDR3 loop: CASSHKPTVNTGELFF. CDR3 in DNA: TGTGCCAGCAGCCATAAGCCCACAGTGAACACCGGGGAGCTGTTTTTT.

The CDR3, as DNA: TGTGCCAGCAGTTACTTCTCGAGTCCAAACACTGAAGCTTTCTTT. Amino acids: CASSYFSSPNTEAFF. The chain joins TRBV6-5 to TRBJ1-1; D not resolved. V lost 1 base and J 2 bases, leaving 11 bases between the germline ends. The CDR3 consists of 15 residues. The V gene's germline CDR1 is MNHEY and CDR2 SVGAGI.

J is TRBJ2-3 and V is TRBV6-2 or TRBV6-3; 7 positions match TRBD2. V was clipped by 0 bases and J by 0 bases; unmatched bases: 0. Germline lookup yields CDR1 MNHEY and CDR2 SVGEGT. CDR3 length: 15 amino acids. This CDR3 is CASSYSSGSTDTQYF. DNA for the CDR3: TGTGCCAGCAGTTACTCTAGCGGGAGCACAGATACGCAGTATTTT.

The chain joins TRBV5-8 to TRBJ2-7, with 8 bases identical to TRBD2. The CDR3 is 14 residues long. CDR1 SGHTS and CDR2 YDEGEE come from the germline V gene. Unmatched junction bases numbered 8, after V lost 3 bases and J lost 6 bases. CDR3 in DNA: TGTGCCAGCAGCTCATCCCCCGGGGGGGGCGAGCAGTACTTC. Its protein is CASSSSPGGGEQYF.

For the CDR3, the DNA is TGTGCCAGCAGCTTAGCGGGGCCGACAGATACGCAGTATTTT. Translated, it gives CASSLAGPTDTQYF. The rearrangement uses TRBV7-2 and TRBJ2-3; weak D call: TRBD1 (5 bases). CDR1 SGHTA and CDR2 FQGNSA come from the germline V gene. The V and J ends lost 0 bases and 3 bases respectively, with 7 bases between them. The CDR3 runs 14 residues.

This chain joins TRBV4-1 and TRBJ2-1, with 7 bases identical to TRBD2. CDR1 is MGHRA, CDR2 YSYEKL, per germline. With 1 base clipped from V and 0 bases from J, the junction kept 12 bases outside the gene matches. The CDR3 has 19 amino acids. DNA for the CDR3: TGCGCCAGCAGCCAAGGAATCGCTCCGGGAGGCAGCTCCTACAATGAGCAGTTCTTC. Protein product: CASSQGIAPGGSSYNEQFF.

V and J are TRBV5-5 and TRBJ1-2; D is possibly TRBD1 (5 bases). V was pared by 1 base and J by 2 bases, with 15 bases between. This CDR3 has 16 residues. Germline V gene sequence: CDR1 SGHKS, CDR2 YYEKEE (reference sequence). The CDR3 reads CASSLRQTGGNYGYTF. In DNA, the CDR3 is TGTGCCAGCAGCTTGCGGCAGACCGGGGGAAACTATGGCTACACCTTC.

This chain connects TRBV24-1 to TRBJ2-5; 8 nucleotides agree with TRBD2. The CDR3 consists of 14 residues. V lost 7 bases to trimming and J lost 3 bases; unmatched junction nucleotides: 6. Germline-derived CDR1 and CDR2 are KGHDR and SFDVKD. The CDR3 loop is CATSLAGGEETQYF. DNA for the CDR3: TGTGCCACCAGCCTCGCCGGGGGGGAAGAGACCCAGTACTTC.

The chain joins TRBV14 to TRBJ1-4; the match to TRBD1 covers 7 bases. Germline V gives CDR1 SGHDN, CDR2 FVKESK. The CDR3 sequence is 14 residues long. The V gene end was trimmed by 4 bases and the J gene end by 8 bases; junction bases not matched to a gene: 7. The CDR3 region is CASSRRGPGEKLFF. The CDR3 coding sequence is TGTGCCAGCAGCCGTAGGGGGCCGGGGGAAAAACTGTTTTTT.

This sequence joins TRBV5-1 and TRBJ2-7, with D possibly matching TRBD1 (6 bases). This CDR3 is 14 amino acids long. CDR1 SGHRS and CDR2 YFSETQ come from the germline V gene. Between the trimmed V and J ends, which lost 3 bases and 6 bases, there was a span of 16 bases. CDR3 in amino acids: CASSWLQGSGEQYF. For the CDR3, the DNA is TGCGCCAGCAGCTGGTTACAGGGCTCGGGCGAGCAGTACTTC.

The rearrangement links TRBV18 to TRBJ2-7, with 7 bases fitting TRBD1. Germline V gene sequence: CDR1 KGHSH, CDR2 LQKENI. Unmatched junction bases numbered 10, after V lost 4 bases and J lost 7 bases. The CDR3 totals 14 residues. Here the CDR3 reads CASSRSNRQGEQYF. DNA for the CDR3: TGTGCCAGCTCACGGTCAAATCGACAGGGAGAGCAGTACTTC.

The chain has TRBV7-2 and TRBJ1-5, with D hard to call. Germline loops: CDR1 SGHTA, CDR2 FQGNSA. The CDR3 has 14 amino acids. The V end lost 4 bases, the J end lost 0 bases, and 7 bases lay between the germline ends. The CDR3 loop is CASSWAGSNQPQHF. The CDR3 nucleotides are TGTGCCAGCAGCTGGGCGGGTAGCAATCAGCCCCAGCATTTT.

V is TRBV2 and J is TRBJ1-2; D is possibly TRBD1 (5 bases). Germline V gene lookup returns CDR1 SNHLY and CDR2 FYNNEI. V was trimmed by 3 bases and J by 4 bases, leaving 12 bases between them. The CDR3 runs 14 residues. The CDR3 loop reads CASSELEGSYGYTF. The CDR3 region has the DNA TGTGCCAGCAGTGAGCTGGAGGGGTCCTATGGCTACACCTTC. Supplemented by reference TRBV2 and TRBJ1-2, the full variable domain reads EPEVTQTPSHQVTQMGQEVILRCVPISNHLYFYWYRQILGQKVEFLVSFYNNEISEKSEIFDDQFSVERPDGSNFTLKIRSTKLEDSAMYFCASSELEGSYGYTFGSGTRLTVV.

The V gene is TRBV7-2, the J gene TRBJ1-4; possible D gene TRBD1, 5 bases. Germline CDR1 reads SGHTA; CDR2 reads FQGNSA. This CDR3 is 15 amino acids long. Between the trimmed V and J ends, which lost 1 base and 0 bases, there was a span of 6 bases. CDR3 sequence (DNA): TGTGCCAGCAGCTTAGGCAGGGCAACTAATGAAAAACTGTTTTTT. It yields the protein CASSLGRATNEKLFF.

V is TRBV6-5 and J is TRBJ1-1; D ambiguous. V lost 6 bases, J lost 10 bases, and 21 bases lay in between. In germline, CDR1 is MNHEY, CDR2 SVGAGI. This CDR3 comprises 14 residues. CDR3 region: CASSQLGGIKGAFF. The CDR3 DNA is TGTGCCAGCAGCCAACTAGGAGGGATTAAGGGAGCTTTCTTT.

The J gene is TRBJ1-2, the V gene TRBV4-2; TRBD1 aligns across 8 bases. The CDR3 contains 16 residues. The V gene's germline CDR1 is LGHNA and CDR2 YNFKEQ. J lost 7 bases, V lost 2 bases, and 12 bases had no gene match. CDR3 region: CASSQLTPTGAVGYTF. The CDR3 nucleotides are TGTGCCAGCAGCCAATTGACCCCGACAGGGGCGGTTGGCTACACCTTC.

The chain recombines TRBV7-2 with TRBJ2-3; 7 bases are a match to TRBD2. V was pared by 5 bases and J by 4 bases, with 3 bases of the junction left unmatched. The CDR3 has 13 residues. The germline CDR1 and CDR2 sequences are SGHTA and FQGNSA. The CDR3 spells CASSPRGADTQYF. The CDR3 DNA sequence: TGTGCCAGCAGCCCTCGGGGGGCAGATACGCAGTATTTT.

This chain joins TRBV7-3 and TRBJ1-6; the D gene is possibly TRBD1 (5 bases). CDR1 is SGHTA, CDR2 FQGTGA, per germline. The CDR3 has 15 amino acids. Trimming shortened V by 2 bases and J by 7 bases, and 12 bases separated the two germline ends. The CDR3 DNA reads TGTGCCAGCAGCTTAGGCTCCCAGGGAAATTCACCCCTCCACTTT. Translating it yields CASSLGSQGNSPLHF.

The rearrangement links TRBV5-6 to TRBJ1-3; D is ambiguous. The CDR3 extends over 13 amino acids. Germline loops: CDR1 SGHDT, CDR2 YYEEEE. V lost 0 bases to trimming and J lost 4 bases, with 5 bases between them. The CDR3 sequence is CASSLDAGNTIYF. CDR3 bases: TGTGCCAGCAGCTTGGACGCGGGAAACACCATATATTTT.

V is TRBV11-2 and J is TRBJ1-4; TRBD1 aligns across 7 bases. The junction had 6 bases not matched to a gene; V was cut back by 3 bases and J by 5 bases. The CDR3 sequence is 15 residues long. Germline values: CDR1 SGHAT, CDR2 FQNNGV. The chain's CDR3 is CASSFRDSENEKLFF. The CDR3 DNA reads TGTGCCAGCAGCTTCCGGGACAGTGAAAATGAAAAACTGTTTTTT.

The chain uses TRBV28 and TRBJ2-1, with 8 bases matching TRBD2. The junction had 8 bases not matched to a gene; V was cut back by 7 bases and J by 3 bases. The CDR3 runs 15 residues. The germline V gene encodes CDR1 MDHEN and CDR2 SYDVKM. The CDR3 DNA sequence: TGTGCCAGCACCCTGAGCGGGGGCGACTACAATGAGCAGTTCTTC. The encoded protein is CASTLSGGDYNEQFF.

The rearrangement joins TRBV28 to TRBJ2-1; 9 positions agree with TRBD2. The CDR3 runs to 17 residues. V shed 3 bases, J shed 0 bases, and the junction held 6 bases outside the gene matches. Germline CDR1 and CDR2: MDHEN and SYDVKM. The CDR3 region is CASSFPLAGHSYNEQFF. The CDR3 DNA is TGTGCCAGCAGTTTCCCTCTAGCGGGGCACTCCTACAATGAGCAGTTCTTC.

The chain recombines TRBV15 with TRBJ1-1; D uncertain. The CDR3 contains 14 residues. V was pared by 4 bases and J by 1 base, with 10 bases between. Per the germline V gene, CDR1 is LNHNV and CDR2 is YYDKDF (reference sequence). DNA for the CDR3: TGTGCCACCAGCACGCTGGGAGGGAACACTGAAGCTTTCTTT. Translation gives CATSTLGGNTEAFF.

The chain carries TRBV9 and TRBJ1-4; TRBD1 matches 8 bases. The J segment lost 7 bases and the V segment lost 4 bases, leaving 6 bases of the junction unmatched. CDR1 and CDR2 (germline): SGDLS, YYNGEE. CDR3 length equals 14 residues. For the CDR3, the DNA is TGTGCCAGCAGCCCGAACAGGGGGAGTGAAAAACTGTTTTTT. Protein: CASSPNRGSEKLFF.

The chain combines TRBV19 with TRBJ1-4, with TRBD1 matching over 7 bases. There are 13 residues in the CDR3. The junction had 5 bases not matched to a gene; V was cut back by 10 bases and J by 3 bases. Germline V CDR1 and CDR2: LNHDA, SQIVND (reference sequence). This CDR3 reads CATHRGPNEKLFF. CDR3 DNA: TGTGCCACCCACAGGGGCCCTAATGAAAAACTGTTTTTT.